This TCR beta chain was identified during a study of cytomegalovirus exposure and HLA in healthy donors. Across the whole study: It was reported in a later analysis that the same platform had been used for the 110 or so validation repertoires as for the roughly 710 first-cohort repertoires.

The repertoire was sequenced with immunoSEQ multiplex PCR; TCRdb's copy has only in-frame clones and lacks some. The sample records some 110,000 clones, roughly nine tenths being singletons. Study conclusions and caveats: Most TCR sequences were rare, but some public TCRs occurred in many donors. It was about 150 TCR beta chains that were listed as cytomegalovirus-associated.

Details on this clone: Its specificity is unknown.

CDR3 size: 16 residues. Germline V gene sequence: CDR1 LGHNA, CDR2 YNFKEQ. The V and J ends lost 4 bases and 4 bases, in that order; junction bases with no gene match: 9. The donors belonged to the approximately 120-subject validation cohort, separate from the roughly 700-subject first cohort. The sequence was obtained from a man aged 18 to 29 in good health and CMV-seropositive. Input material: PBMCs. The V call is TRBV4-2, the J call TRBJ2-1; TRBD2 agrees at 8 bases. CDR3 protein: CASSRPTGTRYNEQFF. DNA of the CDR3: TGTGCCAGCAGCCGCCCAACCGGGACTAGATACAATGAGCAGTTCTTC.